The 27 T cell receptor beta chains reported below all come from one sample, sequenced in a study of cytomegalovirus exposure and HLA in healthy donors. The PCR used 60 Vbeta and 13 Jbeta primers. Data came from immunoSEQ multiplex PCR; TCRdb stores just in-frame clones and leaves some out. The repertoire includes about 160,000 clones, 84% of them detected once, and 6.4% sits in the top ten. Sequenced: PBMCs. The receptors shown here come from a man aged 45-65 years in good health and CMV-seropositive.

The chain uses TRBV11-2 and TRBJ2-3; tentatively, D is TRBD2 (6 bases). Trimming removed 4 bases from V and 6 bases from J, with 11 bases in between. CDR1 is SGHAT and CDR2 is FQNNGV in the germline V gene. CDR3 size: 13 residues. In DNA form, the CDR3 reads TGTGCCAGCAGCTCCGCCCGGGGGGATACGCAGTATTTT. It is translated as CASSSARGDTQYF.

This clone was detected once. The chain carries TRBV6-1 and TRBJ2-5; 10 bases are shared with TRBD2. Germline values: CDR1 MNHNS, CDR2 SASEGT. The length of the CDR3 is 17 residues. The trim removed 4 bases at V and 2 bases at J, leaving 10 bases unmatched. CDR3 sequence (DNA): TGTGCCAGCAGTGTGGTAGCGGGGGGCCCGACACAAGAGACCCAGTACTTC. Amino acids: CASSVVAGGPTQETQYF.

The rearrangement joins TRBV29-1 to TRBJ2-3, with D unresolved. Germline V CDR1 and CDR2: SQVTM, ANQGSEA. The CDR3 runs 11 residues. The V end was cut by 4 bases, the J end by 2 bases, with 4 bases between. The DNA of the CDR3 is TGCAGCGTTGGGCACACAGATACGCAGTATTTT. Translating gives CSVGHTDTQYF.

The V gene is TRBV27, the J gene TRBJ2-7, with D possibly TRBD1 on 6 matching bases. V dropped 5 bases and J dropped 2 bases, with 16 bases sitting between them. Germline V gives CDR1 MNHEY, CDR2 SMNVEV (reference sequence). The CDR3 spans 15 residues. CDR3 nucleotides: TGTGCCAGCAGTGAAAAGGACAGAGCCCCCTACGAGCAGTACGTC. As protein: CASSEKDRAPYEQYV.

The CDR3: CASSPAPATGLTTEAFF. The CDR3 region has the DNA TGCGCCAGCAGCCCGGCCCCGGCGACAGGGTTGACCACTGAAGCTTTCTTT. The chain is built from TRBV5-1 and TRBJ1-1; 7 bases line up with TRBD1. The junction had 16 bases not matched to a gene; V was cut back by 4 bases and J by 4 bases. This CDR3 is 17 amino acids long. The V gene's germline CDR1 is SGHRS and CDR2 YFSETQ.

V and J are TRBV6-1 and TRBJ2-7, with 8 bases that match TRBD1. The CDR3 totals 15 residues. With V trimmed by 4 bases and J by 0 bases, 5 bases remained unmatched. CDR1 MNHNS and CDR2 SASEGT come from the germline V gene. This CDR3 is CASSVTGGSSYEQYV. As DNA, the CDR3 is TGTGCCAGCAGTGTAACAGGGGGGAGCTCCTACGAGCAGTACGTC.

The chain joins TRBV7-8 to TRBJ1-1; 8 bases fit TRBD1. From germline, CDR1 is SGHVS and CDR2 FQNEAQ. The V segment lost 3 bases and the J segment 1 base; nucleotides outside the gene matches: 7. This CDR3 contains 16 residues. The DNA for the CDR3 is TGTGCCAGCAGCTTTCCACCGGACAGGGAGAACACTGAAGCTTTCTTT. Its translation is CASSFPPDRENTEAFF. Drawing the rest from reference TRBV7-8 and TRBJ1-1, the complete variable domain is GAGVSQSPRYKVAKRGQDVALRCDPISGHVSLFWYQQALGQGPEFLTYFQNEAQLDKSGLPSDRFFAERPEGSVSTLKIQRTQQEDSAVYLCASSFPPDRENTEAFFGQGTRLTVV.

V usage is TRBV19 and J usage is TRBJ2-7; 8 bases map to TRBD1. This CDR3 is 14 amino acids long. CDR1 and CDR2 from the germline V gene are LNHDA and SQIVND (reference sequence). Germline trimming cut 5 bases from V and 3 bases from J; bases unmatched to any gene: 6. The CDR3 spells CASSGSGGGYEQYF. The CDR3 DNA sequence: TGTGCCAGTAGTGGGTCAGGGGGCGGCTACGAGCAGTACTTC.

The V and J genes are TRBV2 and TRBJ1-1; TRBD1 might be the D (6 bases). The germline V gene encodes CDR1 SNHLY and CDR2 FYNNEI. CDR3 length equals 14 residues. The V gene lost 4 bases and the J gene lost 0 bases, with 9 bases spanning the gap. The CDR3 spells CASSATGMNTEAFF. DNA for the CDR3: TGTGCCAGCAGTGCCACAGGGATGAACACTGAAGCTTTCTTT. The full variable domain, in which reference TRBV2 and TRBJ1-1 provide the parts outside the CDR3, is EPEVTQTPSHQVTQMGQEVILRCVPISNHLYFYWYRQILGQKVEFLVSFYNNEISEKSEIFDDQFSVERPDGSNFTLKIRSTKLEDSAMYFCASSATGMNTEAFFGQGTRLTVV.

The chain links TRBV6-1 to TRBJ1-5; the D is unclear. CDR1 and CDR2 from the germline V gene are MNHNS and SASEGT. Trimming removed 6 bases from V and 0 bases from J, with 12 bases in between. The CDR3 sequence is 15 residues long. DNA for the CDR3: TGTGCCAGCAGCTTGGACGGGAATAGCAATCAGCCCCAGCATTTT. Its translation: CASSLDGNSNQPQHF.

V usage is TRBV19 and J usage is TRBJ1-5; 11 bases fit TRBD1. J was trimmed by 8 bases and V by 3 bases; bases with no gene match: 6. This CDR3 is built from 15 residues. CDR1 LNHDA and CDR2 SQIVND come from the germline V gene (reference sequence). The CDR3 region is CASSIRTGGIEPQHF. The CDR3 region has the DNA TGTGCCAGTAGTATTAGGACAGGGGGCATAGAGCCCCAGCATTTT.

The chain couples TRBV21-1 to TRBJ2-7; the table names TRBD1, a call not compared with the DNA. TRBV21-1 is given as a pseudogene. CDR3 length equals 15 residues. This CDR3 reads CASSLFVDRAYEQYF. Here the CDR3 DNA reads TGTGCCAGCAGCTTGTTCGTGGACAGGGCCTACGAGCAGTACTTC.

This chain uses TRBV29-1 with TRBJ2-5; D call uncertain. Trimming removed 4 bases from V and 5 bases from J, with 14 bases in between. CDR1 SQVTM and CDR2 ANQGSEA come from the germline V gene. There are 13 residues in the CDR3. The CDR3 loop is CSVVMYIQETQYF. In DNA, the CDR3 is TGCAGCGTTGTCATGTACATACAGGAGACCCAGTACTTC. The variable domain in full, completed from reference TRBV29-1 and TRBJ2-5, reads SAVISQKPSRDICQRGTSLTIQCQVDSQVTMMFWYRQQPGQSLTLIATANQGSEATYESGFVIDKFPISRPNLTFSTLTVSNMSPEDSSIYLCSVVMYIQETQYFGPGTRLLVL.

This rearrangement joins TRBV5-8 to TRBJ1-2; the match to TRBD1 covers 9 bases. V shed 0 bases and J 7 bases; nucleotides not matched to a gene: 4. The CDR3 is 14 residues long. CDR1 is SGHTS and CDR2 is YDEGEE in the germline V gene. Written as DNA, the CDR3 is TGTGCCAGCAGCTTGGACAGGGGGCAATTTGGCTACACCTTC. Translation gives CASSLDRGQFGYTF.

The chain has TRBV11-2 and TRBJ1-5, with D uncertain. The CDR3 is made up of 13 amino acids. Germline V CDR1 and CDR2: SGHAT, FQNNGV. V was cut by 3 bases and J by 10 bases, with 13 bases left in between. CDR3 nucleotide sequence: TGTGCCAGCAGCTTGGCAGGAGGGCGTCCCCAGCATTTT. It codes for CASSLAGGRPQHF.

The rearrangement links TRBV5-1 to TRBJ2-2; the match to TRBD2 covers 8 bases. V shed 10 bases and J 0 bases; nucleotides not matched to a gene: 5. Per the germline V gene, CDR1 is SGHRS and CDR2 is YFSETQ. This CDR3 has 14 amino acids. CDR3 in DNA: TGCGCCTCCCAGCGGGAGCCGAACACCGGGGAGCTGTTTTTT. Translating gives CASQREPNTGELFF. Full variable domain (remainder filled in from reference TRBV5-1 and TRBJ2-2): KAGVTQTPRYLIKTRGQQVTLSCSPISGHRSVSWYQQTPGQGLQFLFEYFSETQRNKGNFPGRFSGRQFSNSRSEMNVSTLELGDSALYLCASQREPNTGELFFGEGSRLTVL.

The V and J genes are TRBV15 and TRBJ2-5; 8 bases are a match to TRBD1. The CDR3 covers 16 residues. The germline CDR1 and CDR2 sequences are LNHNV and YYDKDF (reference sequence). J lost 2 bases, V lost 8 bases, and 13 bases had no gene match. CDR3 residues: CATRPSGTGKQETQYF. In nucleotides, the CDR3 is TGTGCCACCCGCCCTTCGGGGACAGGCAAACAAGAGACCCAGTACTTC.

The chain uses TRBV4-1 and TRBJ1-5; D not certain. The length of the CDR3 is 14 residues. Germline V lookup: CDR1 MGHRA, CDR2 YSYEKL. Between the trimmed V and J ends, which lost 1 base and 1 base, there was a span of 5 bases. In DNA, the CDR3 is TGCGCCAGCAGCCAAGTCCTGAGCAATCAGCCCCAGCATTTT. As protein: CASSQVLSNQPQHF.

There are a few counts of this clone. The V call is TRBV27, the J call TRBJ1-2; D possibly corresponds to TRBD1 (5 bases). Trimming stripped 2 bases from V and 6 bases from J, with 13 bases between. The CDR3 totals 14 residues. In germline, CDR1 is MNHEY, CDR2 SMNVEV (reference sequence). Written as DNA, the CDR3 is TGTGCCAGCAGTTTAGAAGGGGATTCCCATGGCTACACCTTC. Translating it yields CASSLEGDSHGYTF.

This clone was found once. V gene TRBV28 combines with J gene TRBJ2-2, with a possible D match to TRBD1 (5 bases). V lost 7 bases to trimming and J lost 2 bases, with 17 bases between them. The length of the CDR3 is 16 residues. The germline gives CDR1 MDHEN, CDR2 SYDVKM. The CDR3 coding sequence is TGTGCCAGCACCCTTGCCCCAGGGATTAACACCGGGGAGCTGTTTTTT. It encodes CASTLAPGINTGELFF.

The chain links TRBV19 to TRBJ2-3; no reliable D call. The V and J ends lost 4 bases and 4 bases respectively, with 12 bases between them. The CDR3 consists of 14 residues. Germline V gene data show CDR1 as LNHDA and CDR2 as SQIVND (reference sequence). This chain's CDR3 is CASSTSGWADTQYF. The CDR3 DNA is TGTGCCAGTAGTACATCAGGATGGGCAGATACGCAGTATTTT.

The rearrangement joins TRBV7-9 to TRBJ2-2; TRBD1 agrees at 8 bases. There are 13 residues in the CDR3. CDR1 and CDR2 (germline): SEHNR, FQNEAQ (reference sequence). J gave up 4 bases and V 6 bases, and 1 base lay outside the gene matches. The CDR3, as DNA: TGTGCCAGCAGGACAGGGGTCACCGGGGAGCTGTTTTTT. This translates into CASRTGVTGELFF. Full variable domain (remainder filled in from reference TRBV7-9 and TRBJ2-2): DTGVSQNPRHKITKRGQNVTFRCDPISEHNRLYWYRQTLGQGPEFLTYFQNEAQLEKSRLLSDRFSAERPKGSFSTLEIQRTEQGDSAMYLCASRTGVTGELFFGEGSRLTVL.

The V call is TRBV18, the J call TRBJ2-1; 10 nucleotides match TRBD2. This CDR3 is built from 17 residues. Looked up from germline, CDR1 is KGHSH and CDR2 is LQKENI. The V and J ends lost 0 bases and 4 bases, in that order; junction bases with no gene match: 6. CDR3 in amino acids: CASSPPLAGSRYNEQFF. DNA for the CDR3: TGTGCCAGCTCACCACCACTAGCGGGGTCACGTTACAATGAGCAGTTCTTC.

The CDR3 here is CASSLDRGETQYF. In DNA, the CDR3 is TGTGCCAGCAGCTTGGACAGGGGAGAGACCCAGTACTTC. The chain recombines TRBV5-6 with TRBJ2-5; TRBD1 agrees at 7 bases. V was clipped by 0 bases and J by 4 bases; unmatched bases: 0. CDR1 and CDR2 from the germline V gene are SGHDT and YYEEEE. The CDR3 is 13 amino acids.

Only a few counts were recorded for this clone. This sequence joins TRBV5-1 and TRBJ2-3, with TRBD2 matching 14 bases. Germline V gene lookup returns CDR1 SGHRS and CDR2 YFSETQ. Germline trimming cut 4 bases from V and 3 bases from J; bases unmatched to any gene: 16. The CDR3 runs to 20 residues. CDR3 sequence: CASSPPGTSGGTKETDTQYF. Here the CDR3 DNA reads TGCGCCAGCAGCCCCCCCGGGACTAGCGGGGGCACCAAGGAGACAGATACGCAGTATTTT.

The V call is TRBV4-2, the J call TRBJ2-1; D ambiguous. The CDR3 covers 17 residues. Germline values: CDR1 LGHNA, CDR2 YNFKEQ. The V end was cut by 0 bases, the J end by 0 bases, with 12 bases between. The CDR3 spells CASSQDEAASSYNEQFF. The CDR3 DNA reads TGTGCCAGCAGCCAAGACGAGGCAGCGAGCTCCTACAATGAGCAGTTCTTC.

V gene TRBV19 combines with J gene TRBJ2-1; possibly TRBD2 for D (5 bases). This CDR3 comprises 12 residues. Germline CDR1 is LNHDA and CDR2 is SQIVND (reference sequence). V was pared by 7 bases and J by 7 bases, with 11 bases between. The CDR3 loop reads CASKIGGNEQFF. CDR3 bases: TGTGCCAGTAAGATCGGAGGAAATGAGCAGTTCTTC.